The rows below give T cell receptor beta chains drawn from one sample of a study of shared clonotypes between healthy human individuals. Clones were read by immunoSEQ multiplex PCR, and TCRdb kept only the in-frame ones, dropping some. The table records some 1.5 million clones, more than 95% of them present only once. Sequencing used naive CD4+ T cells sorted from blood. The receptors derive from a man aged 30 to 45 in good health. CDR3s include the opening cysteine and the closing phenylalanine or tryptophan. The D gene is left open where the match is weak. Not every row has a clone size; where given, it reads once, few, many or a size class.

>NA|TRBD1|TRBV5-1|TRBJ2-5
CASSSSTGSETQYF
TGCGCCAGCAGCTCCTCGACAGGGTCCGAGACCCAGTACTTC
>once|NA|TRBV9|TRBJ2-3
CASSEGPATDTQYF
TGTGCCAGCAGCGAGGGACCAGCCACAGATACGCAGTATTTT
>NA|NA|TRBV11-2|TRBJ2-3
CASSPGTGSEATDTQYF
TGTGCCAGCAGCCCGGGAACAGGGTCCGAAGCAACAGATACGCAGTATTTT
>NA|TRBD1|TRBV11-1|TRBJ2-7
CASSLRDRSYEQYF
TGTGCCAGCAGCTTACGGGACAGAAGCTACGAGCAGTACTTC
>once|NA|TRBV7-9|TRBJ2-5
CASSFLVGPIGGTQYF
TGTGCCAGCAGCTTCTTAGTAGGGCCGATCGGCGGGACCCAGTACTTC
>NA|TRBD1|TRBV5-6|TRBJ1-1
CASSLVGQGGFTEAFF
TGTGCCAGCAGCTTGGTTGGACAGGGGGGATTCACTGAAGCTTTCTTT
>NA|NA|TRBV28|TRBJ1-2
CASSSTGYTF
TGTGCCAGCAGTTCAACTGGCTACACCTTC
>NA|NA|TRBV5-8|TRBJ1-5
CASSFLRGADQPQHF
TGTGCCAGCAGCTTCTTACGGGGAGCTGATCAGCCCCAGCATTTT
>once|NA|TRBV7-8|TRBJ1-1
CASSREELNTEAFF
TGTGCCAGCAGCAGAGAAGAACTGAACACTGAAGCTTTCTTT
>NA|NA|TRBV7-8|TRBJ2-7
CASSRNGEQYF
TGTGCCAGCAGCCGAAACGGCGAGCAGTACTTC
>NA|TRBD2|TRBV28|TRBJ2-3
CASSLPTSGIYVGTQYF
TGTGCCAGCAGTCTCCCGACTAGCGGGATATATGTGGGTACGCAGTATTTT
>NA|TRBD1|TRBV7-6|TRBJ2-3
CASSLRGGPDTQYF
TGTGCCAGCAGCTTACGAGGGGGCCCAGATACGCAGTATTTT
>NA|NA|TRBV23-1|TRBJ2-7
CASSQSPRRAYEQYF
TGCGCCAGCAGTCAATCTCCCAGGAGGGCCTACGAGCAGTACTTC
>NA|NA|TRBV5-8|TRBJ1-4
CASSLVLGNEKLFF
TGTGCCAGCAGCTTGGTCCTGGGTAATGAAAAACTGTTTTTT
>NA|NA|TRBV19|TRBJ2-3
CASSIVGASTDTQYF
TGTGCCAGTAGTATCGTTGGCGCAAGCACAGATACGCAGTATTTT
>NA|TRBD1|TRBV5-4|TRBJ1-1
CASSETGYTEAFF
TGTGCCAGCAGCGAGACAGGGTATACTGAAGCTTTCTTT
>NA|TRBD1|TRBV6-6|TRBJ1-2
CASSFPTGNYGYTF
TGTGCCAGCAGTTTCCCGACAGGGAACTATGGCTACACCTTC
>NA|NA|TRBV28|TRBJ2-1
CASSPPVGRGNHNEQFF
TGTGCCAGCAGTCCTCCCGTGGGACGGGGGAACCACAATGAGCAGTTCTTC
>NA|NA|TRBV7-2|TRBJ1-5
CASSPGGQPQHF
TGTGCCAGCAGTCCCGGAGGTCAGCCCCAGCATTTT
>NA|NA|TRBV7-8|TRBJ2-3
CASSPQTGATDTQYF
TGTGCCAGCAGCCCGCAGACCGGGGCCACAGATACGCAGTATTTT
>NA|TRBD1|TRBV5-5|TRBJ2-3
CASSLLGQATDTQYF
TGTGCCAGCAGCTTGTTGGGACAGGCCACAGATACGCAGTATTTT
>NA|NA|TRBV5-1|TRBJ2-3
CASSLEPSRDTQYF
TGCGCCAGCAGCTTGGAACCTAGCAGAGATACGCAGTATTTT
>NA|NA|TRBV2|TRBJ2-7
CASSELTSDEQYF
TGTGCCAGCAGTGAACTGACATCCGACGAGCAGTACTTC
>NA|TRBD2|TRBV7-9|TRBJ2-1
CASSLGSGSYNEQFF
TGTGCCAGCAGCTTAGGTAGCGGGAGTTACAATGAGCAGTTCTTC
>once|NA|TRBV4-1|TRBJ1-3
CASSQEYTNSGNTIYF
TGCGCCAGCAGCCAAGAGTACACCAACTCTGGAAACACCATATATTTT
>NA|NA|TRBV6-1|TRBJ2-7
CASSERAGSSYEQYF
TGTGCCAGCAGTGAACGCGCAGGAAGCTCCTACGAGCAGTACTTC
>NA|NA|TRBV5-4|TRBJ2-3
CASSLRRGPADTQYF
TGTGCCAGCAGCTTGAGGAGGGGGCCCGCAGATACGCAGTATTTT
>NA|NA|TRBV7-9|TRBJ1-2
CASSPQRNPYGYTF
TGTGCCAGCAGCCCCCAACGAAACCCCTATGGCTACACCTTC
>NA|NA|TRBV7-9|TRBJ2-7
CASSLRDRGNNYEQYF
TGTGCCAGCAGCTTAAGAGATCGGGGTAACAACTACGAGCAGTACTTC
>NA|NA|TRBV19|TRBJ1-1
CASSIVQGGNTEAFF
TGTGCCAGTAGTATAGTACAGGGCGGGAACACTGAAGCTTTCTTT
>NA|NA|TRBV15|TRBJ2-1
CATSWGLTEQFF
TGTGCCACCAGCTGGGGACTCACAGAGCAGTTCTTC
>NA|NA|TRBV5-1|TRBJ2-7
CASSLVSGFEQYF
TGCGCCAGCAGCTTGGTGTCCGGCTTCGAGCAGTACTTC
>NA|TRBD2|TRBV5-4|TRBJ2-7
CASSQVAGDYEQYF
TGTGCCAGCAGCCAGGTAGCGGGGGACTACGAGCAGTACTTC
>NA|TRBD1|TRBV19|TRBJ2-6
CASAGQGRLSGANVLTF
TGTGCCAGTGCCGGACAGGGGCGTCTCTCTGGGGCCAACGTCCTGACTTTC